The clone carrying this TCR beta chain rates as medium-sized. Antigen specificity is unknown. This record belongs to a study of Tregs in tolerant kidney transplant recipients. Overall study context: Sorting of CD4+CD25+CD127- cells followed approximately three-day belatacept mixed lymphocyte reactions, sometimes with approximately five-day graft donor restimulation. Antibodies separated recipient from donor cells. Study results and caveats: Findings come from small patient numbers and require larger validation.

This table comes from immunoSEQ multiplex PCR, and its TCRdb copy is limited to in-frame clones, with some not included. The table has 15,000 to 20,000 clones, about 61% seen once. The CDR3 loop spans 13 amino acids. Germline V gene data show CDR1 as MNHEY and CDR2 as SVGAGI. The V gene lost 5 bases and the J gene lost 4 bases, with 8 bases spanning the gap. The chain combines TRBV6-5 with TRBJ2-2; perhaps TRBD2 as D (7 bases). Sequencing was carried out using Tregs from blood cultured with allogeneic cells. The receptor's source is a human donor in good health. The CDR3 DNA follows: TGTGCCAGCAGTAGGGGGGGCACCGGGGAGCTGTTTTTT. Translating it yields CASSRGGTGELFF.